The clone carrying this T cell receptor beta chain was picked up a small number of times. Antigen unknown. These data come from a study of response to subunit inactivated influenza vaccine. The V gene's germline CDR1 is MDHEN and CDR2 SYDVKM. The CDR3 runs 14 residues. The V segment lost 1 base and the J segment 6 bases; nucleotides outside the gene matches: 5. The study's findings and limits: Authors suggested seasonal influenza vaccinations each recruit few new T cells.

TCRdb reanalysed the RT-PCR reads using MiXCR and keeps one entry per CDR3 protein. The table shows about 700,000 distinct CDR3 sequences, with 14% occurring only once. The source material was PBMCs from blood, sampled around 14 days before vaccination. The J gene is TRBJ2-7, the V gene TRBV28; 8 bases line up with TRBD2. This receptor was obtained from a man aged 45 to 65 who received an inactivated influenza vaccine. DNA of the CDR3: TGTGCCAGCAGTTTATCAGCGGGGGCTCCCGAGCAGTACTTC. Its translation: CASSLSAGAPEQYF.